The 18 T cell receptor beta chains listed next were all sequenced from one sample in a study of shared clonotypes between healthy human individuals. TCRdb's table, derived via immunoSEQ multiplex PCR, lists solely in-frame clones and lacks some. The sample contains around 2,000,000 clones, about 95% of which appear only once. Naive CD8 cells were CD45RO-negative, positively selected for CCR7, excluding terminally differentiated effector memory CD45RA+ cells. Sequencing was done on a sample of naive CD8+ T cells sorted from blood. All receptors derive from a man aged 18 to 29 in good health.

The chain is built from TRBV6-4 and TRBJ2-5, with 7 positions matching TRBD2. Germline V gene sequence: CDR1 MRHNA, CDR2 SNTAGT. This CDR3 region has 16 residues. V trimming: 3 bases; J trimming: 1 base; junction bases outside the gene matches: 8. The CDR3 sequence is CASSDRASGPQETQYF. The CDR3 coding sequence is TGTGCCAGCAGTGATCGGGCTAGCGGACCCCAAGAGACCCAGTACTTC.

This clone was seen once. The CDR3 region has the DNA TGTGCCAGTAGTCCGGGACATAGTACGGTGCACGAGCAGTACTTC. Translated, it gives CASSPGHSTVHEQYF. V and J are TRBV19 and TRBJ2-7; TRBD1 might be the D (6 bases). Trimming removed 5 bases from V and 5 bases from J, with 19 bases in between. The germline gives CDR1 LNHDA, CDR2 SQIVND (reference sequence). The CDR3 consists of 15 residues.

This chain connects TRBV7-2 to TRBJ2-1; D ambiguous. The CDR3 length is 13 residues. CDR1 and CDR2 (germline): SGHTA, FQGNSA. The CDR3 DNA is TGTGCAGATGCGGTCTTTCCCTACAATGAGCAGTTCTTC. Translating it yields CADAVFPYNEQFF.

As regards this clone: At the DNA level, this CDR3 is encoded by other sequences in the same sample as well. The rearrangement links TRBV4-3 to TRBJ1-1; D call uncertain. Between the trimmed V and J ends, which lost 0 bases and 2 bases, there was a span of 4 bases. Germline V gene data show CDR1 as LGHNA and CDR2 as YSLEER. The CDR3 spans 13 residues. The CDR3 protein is CASSQDPNTEAFF. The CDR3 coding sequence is TGCGCCAGCAGCCAAGACCCCAACACTGAAGCTTTCTTT.

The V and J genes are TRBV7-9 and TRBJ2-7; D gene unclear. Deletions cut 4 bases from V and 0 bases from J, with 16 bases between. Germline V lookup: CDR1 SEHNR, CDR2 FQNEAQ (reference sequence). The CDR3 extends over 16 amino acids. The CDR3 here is CASSSQTSPSSYEQYF. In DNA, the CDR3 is TGTGCCAGCAGCTCCCAGACATCCCCGAGCTCCTACGAGCAGTACTTC. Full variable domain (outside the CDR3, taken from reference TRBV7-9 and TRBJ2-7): DTGVSQNPRHKITKRGQNVTFRCDPISEHNRLYWYRQTLGQGPEFLTYFQNEAQLEKSRLLSDRFSAERPKGSFSTLEIQRTEQGDSAMYLCASSSQTSPSSYEQYFGPGTRLTVT.

The CDR3 bases are TGCGCCAGCAGTGAAGGGAATAGCGGGGGGTTGAACCAAGAGACCCAGTACTTC. It encodes CASSEGNSGGLNQETQYF. The V gene is TRBV10-2, the J gene TRBJ2-5; 10 bases match TRBD2. Germline CDR1 reads WSHSY; CDR2 reads SAAADI. There are 18 residues in the CDR3. The ends lost 3 bases at V and 0 bases at J; junction bases unmatched: 10.

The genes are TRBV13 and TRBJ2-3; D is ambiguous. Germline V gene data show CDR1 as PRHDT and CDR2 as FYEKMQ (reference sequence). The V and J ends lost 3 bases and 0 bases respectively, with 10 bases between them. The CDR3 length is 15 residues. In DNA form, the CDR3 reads TGTGCCAGCAGCTTGGGGAACCCTAGCACAGATACGCAGTATTTT. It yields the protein CASSLGNPSTDTQYF.

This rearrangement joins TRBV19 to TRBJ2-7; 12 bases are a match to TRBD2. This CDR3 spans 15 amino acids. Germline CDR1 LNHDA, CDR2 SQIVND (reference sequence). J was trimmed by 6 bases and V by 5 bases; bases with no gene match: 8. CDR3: CASSFRLAGVSEQYF. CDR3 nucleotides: TGTGCCAGTAGTTTTCGACTAGCGGGAGTATCCGAGCAGTACTTC.

The CDR3 DNA sequence: TGTGCCAGCAGCTTAGCGGAGGGCTCCTACTACAATGAGCAGTTCTTC. This translates into CASSLAEGSYYNEQFF. This chain uses TRBV7-2 with TRBJ2-1, with D possibly TRBD2 on 6 matching bases. The CDR3 has 16 residues. Germline values: CDR1 SGHTA, CDR2 FQGNSA. V was cut by 0 bases and J by 3 bases, with 12 bases left in between. The entire variable domain, with the rest obtained from reference TRBV7-2 and TRBJ2-1, is as follows: GAGVSQSPSNKVTEKGKDVELRCDPISGHTALYWYRQSLGQGLEFLIYFQGNSAPDKSGLPSDRFSAERTGGSVSTLTIQRTQQEDSAVYLCASSLAEGSYYNEQFFGPGTRLTVL.

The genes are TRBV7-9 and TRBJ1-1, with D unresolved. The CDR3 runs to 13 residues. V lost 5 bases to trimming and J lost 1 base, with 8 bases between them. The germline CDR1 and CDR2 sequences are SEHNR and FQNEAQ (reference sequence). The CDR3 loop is CASSPAENTEAFF. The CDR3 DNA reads TGTGCCAGCAGCCCGGCCGAGAACACTGAAGCTTTCTTT.

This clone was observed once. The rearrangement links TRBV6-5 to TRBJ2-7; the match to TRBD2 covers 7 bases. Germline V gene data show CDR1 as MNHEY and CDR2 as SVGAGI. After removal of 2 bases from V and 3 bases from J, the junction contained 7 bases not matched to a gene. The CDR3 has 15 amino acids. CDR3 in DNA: TGTGCCAGCAGTTACCGACACGGGACTAACTACGAGCAGTACTTC. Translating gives CASSYRHGTNYEQYF.

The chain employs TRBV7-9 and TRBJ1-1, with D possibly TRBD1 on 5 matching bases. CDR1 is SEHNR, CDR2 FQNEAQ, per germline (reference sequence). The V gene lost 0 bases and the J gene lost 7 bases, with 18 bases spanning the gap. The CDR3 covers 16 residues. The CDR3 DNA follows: TGTGCCAGCAGCTTAGCGCCCGACAGACCTCAGGATGAAGCTTTCTTT. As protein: CASSLAPDRPQDEAFF.

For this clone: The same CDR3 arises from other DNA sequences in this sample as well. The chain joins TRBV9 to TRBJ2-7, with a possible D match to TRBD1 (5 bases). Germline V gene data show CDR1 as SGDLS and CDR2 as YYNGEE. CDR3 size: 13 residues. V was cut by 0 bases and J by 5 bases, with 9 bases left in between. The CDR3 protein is CASSVEGVDEQYF. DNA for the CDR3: TGTGCCAGCAGCGTAGAAGGGGTCGACGAGCAGTACTTC.

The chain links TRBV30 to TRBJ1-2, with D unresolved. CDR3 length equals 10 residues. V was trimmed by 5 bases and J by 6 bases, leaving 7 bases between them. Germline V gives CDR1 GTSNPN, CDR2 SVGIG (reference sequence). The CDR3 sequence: CAWGGDGYTF. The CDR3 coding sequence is TGTGCCTGGGGTGGGGATGGCTACACCTTC. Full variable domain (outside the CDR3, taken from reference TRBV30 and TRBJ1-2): SQTIHQWPATLVQPVGSPLSLECTVEGTSNPNLYWYRQAAGRGLQLLFYSVGIGQISSEVPQNLSASRPQDRQFILSSKKLLLSDSGFYLCAWGGDGYTFGSGTRLTVV.

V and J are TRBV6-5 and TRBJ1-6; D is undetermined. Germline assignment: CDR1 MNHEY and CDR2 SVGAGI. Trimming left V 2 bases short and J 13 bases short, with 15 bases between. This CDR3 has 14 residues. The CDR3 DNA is TGTGCCAGCAGTTACAAGGCGGTAGATAGTCCCCTCCACTTT. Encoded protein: CASSYKAVDSPLHF.

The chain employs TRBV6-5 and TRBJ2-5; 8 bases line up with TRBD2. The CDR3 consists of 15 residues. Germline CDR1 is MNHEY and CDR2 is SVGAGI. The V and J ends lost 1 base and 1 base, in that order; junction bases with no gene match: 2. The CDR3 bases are TGTGCCAGCAGTTACTTCAGCGGGGGCCAAGAGACCCAGTACTTC. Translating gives CASSYFSGGQETQYF.

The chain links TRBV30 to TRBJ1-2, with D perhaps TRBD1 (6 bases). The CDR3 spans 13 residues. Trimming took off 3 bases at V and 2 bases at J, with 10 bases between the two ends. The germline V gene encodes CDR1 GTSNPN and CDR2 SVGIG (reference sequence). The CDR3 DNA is TGTGCCTGGAGCCAGGGACAAAACTATGGCTACACCTTC. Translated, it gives CAWSQGQNYGYTF.

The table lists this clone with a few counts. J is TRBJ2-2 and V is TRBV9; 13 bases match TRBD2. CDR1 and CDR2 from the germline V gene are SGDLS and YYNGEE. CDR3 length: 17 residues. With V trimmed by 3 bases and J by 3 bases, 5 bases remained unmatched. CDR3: CASSGGLAGDDTGELFF. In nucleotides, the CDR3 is TGTGCCAGCAGCGGAGGACTAGCGGGAGATGACACCGGGGAGCTGTTTTTT.